Presented here are 10 T cell receptor beta chains from one specimen sequenced in a study of blood T cell repertoires in COVID-19. Sequenced by immunoSEQ multiplex PCR; TCRdb stores in-frame clones only, minus some. The sample records 65,000 to 95,000 clones, around 78% being singletons. Sequenced sample: peripheral blood. The receptors come from a man between 60 and 70 years old with COVID-19, enrolled during active disease.

This clone has just a few counts. The V and J genes are TRBV5-4 and TRBJ1-1; the match to TRBD1 covers 9 bases. The germline V gene has CDR1 SGHNT and CDR2 YYREEE (reference sequence). CDR3 length equals 12 residues. V trimming: 2 bases; J trimming: 11 bases; junction bases outside the gene matches: 4. CDR3 amino acids: CASSFGTGRAFF. In DNA, the CDR3 is TGTGCCAGCAGCTTTGGGACAGGGAGGGCTTTCTTT.

The CDR3 nucleotides are TGTGCCAGCTCACCACGGGGACTAGCGGGAGCCACAGATACGCAGTATTTT. As protein: CASSPRGLAGATDTQYF. The V gene is TRBV18, the J gene TRBJ2-3, with TRBD2 matching 14 bases. Per germline, CDR1 KGHSH and CDR2 LQKENI. CDR3 length: 17 residues. The V segment lost 1 base and the J segment 2 bases; nucleotides outside the gene matches: 2. Full variable domain (remainder filled in from reference TRBV18 and TRBJ2-3): NAGVMQNPRHLVRRRGQEARLRCSPMKGHSHVYWYRQLPEEGLKFMVYLQKENIIDESGMPKERFSAEFPKEGPSILRIQQVVRGDSAAYFCASSPRGLAGATDTQYFGPGTRLTVL.

The J gene is TRBJ2-3, the V gene TRBV2, with 8 bases lining up with TRBD2. The ends lost 7 bases at V and 6 bases at J; junction bases unmatched: 6. The CDR3 spans 13 residues. In germline, CDR1 is SNHLY, CDR2 FYNNEI. The CDR3 nucleotides are TGTGCCAGCACCGCCGCGGGGGGCGATACGCAGTATTTT. As protein: CASTAAGGDTQYF.

The V call is TRBV15, the J call TRBJ2-7; 8 nucleotides agree with TRBD2. The CDR3 length is 14 residues. Germline V CDR1 and CDR2: LNHNV, YYDKDF (reference sequence). The V and J ends lost 2 bases and 3 bases, in that order; junction bases with no gene match: 3. For the CDR3, the DNA is TGTGCCACCAGCAGACGCGGGGGGAGCTACGAGCAGTACTTC. This codes for CATSRRGGSYEQYF.

V usage is TRBV5-4 and J usage is TRBJ2-1; 7 bases agree with TRBD2. This CDR3 spans 15 amino acids. Trimming at V came to 4 bases and at J to 6 bases, leaving 10 bases not matched to a gene. Germline CDR1 reads SGHNT; CDR2 reads YYREEE (reference sequence). Here the CDR3 reads CASSPGGPGVNEQFF. The CDR3 DNA follows: TGTGCCAGCAGCCCGGGAGGTCCGGGGGTCAATGAGCAGTTCTTC.

Notes on this clone: The germline gene is not matched at one end of the junction; a read error may be the cause. J is TRBJ1-1 and V is TRBV6-5; 7 bases are a match to TRBD1. Germline V lookup: CDR1 MNHEY, CDR2 SVGAGI. The CDR3 has 14 amino acids. CDR3 in DNA: TGTGCCAGCAGTTACTGGGGGACAGACACAGAAGCTTTCTTT. Its protein is CASSYWGTDTEAFF.

The chain links TRBV24-1 to TRBJ2-3; possible D gene TRBD1, 6 bases. CDR1 is KGHDR and CDR2 is SFDVKD in the germline V gene. The V and J ends lost 4 bases and 5 bases respectively, with 9 bases between them. This CDR3 comprises 13 residues. The CDR3 here is CATSEAGEDTQYF. CDR3 DNA: TGTGCCACCAGTGAGGCAGGGGAAGATACGCAGTATTTT.

The chain carries TRBV6-5 and TRBJ1-2; the match to TRBD1 covers 10 bases. Trimming cost V 6 bases and J 4 bases; bases outside gene matches: 8. Germline CDR1 reads MNHEY; CDR2 reads SVGAGI. There are 15 residues in the CDR3. CDR3 nucleotides: TGTGCCAGCAGGCTTGACAGGGGGCAAAGCTATGGCTACACCTTC. This encodes CASRLDRGQSYGYTF.

Ten or more counts support this clone. The chain combines TRBV9 with TRBJ1-1; TRBD1 aligns across 8 bases. V trimming: 0 bases; J trimming: 3 bases; junction bases outside the gene matches: 7. The CDR3 runs 16 residues. Per the germline V gene, CDR1 is SGDLS and CDR2 is YYNGEE. The CDR3 region is CASSVGPGGLDTEAFF. As DNA, the CDR3 is TGTGCCAGCAGCGTAGGGCCAGGGGGCTTGGACACTGAAGCTTTCTTT.

V is TRBV10-3 and J is TRBJ1-5; D not resolved. The V gene's germline CDR1 is ENHRY and CDR2 SYGVKD. The CDR3 is 12 amino acids. Trimming removed 3 bases from V and 4 bases from J, with 4 bases in between. CDR3 loop: CAISDSNQPQHF. As DNA, the CDR3 is TGTGCCATCAGTGACAGTAATCAGCCCCAGCATTTT.